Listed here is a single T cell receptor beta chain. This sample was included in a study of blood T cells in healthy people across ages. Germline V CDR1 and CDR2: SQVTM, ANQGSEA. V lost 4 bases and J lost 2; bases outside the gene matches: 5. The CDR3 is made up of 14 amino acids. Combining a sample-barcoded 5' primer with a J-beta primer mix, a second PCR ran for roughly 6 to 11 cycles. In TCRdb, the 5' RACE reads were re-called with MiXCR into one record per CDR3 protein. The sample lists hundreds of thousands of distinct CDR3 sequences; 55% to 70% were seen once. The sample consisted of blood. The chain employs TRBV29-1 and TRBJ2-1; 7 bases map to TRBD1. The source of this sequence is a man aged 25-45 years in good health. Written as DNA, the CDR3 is TGCAGCGTTGGCCAAGGGGGCACCTACAATGAGCAGTTCTTC. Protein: CSVGQGGTYNEQFF.